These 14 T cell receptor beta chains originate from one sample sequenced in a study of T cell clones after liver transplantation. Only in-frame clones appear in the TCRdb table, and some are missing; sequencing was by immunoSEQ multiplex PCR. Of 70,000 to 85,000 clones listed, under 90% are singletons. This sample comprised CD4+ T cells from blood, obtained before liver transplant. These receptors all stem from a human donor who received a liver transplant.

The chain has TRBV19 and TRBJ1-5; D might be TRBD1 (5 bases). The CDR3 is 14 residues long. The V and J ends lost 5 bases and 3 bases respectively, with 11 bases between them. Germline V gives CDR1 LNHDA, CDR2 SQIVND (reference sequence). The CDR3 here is CASSSGTVNQPQHF. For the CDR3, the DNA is TGTGCCAGTAGTTCTGGGACGGTCAATCAGCCCCAGCATTTT. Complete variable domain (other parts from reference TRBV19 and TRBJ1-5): DGGITQSPKYLFRKEGQNVTLSCEQNLNHDAMYWYRQDPGQGLRLIYYSQIVNDFQKGDIAEGYSVSREKKESFPLTVTSAQKNPTAFYLCASSSGTVNQPQHFGDGTRLSIL.

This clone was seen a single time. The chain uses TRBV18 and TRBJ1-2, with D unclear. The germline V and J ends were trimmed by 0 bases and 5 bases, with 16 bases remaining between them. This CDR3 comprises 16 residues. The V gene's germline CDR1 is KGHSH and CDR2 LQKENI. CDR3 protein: CASSPPISQKIYGYTF. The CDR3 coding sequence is TGTGCCAGCTCACCACCGATCAGCCAGAAGATTTATGGCTACACCTTC.

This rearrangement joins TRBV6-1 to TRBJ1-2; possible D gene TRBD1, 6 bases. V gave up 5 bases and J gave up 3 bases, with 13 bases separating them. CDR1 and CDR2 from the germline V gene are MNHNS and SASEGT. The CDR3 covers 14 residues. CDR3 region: CASSNTGSDYGYTF. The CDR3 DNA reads TGTGCCAGCAGTAACACAGGGTCTGACTATGGCTACACCTTC.

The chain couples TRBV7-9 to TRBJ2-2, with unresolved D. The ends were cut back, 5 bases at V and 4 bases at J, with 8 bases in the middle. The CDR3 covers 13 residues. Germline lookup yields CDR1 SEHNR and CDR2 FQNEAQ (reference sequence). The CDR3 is CASSGRTTGELFF. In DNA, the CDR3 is TGTGCCAGCAGCGGTAGGACCACCGGGGAGCTGTTTTTT.

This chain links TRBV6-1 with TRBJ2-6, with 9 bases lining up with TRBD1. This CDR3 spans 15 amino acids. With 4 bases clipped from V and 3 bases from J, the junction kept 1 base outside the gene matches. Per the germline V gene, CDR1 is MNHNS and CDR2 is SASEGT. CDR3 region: CASSGTGVGANVLTF. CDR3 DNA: TGTGCCAGCAGTGGGACAGGGGTTGGGGCCAACGTCCTGACTTTC.

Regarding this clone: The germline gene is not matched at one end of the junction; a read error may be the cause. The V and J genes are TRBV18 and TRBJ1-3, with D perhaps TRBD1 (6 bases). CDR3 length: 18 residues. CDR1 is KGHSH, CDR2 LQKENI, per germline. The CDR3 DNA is TGTGCCAGCTCCCCACGGGGGGTACTCACAGGGCCTGGAAACACCATATATTTT. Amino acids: CASSPRGVLTGPGNTIYF.

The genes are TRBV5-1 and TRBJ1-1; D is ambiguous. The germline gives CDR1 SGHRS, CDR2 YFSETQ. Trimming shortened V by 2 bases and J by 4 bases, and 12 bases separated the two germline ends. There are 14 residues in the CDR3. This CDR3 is CASSFQEQTTEAFF. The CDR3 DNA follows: TGCGCCAGCAGCTTCCAGGAGCAGACCACTGAAGCTTTCTTT.

The CDR3 sequence: CAAGTSGGVAGELFF. The CDR3 DNA reads as TGTGCCGCTGGGACTAGCGGGGGGGTTGCCGGGGAGCTGTTTTTT. The rearrangement links TRBV4-2 to TRBJ2-2; 16 bases are shared with TRBD2. Looked up from germline, CDR1 is LGHNA and CDR2 is YNFKEQ. The CDR3 loop spans 15 amino acids. The V and J ends lost 11 bases and 6 bases, in that order; junction bases with no gene match: 6.

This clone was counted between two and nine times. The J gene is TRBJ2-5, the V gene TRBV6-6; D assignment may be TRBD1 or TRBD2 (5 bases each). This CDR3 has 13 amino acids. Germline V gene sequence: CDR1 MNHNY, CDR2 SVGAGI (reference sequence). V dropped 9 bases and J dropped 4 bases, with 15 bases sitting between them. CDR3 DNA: TGTGCCAGTACGGGACCCTTAGGAGAGACCCAGTACTTC. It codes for CASTGPLGETQYF.

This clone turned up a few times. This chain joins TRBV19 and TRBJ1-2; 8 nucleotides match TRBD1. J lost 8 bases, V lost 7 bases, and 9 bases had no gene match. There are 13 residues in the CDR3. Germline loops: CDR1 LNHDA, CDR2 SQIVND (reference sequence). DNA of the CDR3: TGTGCCAGTAACCCCCCGGACAGGGAGGGCTACACCTTC. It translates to CASNPPDREGYTF.

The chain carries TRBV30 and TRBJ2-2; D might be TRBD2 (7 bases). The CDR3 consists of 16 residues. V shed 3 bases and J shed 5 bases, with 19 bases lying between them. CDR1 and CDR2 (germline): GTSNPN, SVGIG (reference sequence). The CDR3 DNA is TGTGCCTGGAGCCCCGGGGGAGGGGGAAAAACCGGGGAGCTGTTTTTT. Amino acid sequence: CAWSPGGGGKTGELFF.

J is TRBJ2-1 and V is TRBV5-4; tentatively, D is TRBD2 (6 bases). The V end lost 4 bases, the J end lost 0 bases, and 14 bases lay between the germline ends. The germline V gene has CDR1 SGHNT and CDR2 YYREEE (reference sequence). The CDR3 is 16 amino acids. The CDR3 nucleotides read TGTGCCAGCAGCAAAAATAGCGGAAGCTCCTACAATGAGCAGTTCTTC. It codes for CASSKNSGSSYNEQFF. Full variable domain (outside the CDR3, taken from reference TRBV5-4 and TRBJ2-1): ETGVTQSPTHLIKTRGQQVTLRCSSQSGHNTVSWYQQALGQGPQFIFQYYREEENGRGNFPPRFSGLQFPNYSSELNVNALELDDSALYLCASSKNSGSSYNEQFFGPGTRLTVL.

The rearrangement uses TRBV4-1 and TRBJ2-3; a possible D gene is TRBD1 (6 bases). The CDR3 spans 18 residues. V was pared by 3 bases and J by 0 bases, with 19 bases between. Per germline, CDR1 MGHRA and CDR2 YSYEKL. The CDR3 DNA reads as TGCGCCAGCAGCCATAGCCCCCGGCAGGGGCGAAGCACAGATACGCAGTATTTT. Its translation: CASSHSPRQGRSTDTQYF.

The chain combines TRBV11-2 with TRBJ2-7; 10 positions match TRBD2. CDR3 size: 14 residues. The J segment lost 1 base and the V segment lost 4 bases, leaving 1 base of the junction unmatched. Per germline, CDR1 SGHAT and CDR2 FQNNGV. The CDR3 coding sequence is TGTGCCAGCAGCTGGACTAGCGGATCCTACGAGCAGTACTTC. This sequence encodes CASSWTSGSYEQYF.